The entry that follows covers one T cell receptor beta chain sequence. This specimen belongs to a study of blood T cells in healthy people across ages. Through a sample-barcoded 5' primer and a J-beta primer mix, a second PCR was run for roughly 7 to 12 cycles. Researchers report that a template-switch adaptor with 12 random nucleotides tagged each cDNA molecule. One entry per CDR3 protein, called by TCRdb with MiXCR from the 5' RACE reads. The data hold about 1.5 million distinct CDR3 sequences, with about 45% observed a single time. The CDR3 extends over 16 amino acids. Germline V lookup: CDR1 SEHNR, CDR2 FQNEAQ (reference sequence).

The chain uses TRBV7-9 and TRBJ2-4; D tentatively fits TRBD1 or TRBD2 (5 bases each). The end of the DNA aligns better with TRBJ2-5, so the J call may be wrong. Sample: blood. This receptor was identified in a woman between 18 and 29 years old in good health. DNA for the CDR3: TGTGCCAGCAGCTTAGCAGGGGACGCAGGGTCAGAGACCCAGTACTTC. It specifies CASSLAGDAGSETQYF.